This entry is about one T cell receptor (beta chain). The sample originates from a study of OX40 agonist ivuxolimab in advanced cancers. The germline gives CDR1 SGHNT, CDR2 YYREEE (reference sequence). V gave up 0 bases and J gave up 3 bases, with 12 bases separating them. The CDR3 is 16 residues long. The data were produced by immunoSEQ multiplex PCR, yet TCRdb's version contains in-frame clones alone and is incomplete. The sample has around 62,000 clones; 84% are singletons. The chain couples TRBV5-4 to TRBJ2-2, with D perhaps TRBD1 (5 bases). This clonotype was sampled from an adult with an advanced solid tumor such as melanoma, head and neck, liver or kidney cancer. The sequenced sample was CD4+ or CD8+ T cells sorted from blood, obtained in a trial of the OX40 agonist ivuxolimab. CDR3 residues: CASSLAIGADTGELFF. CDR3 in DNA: TGTGCCAGCAGCTTGGCCATTGGGGCGGACACCGGGGAGCTGTTTTTT.